Below are 17 T cell receptor beta chains sequenced from a single sample in a study of T cell responses to AZD1222 COVID-19 vaccine. The repertoire was sequenced with immunoSEQ multiplex PCR; TCRdb's copy has only in-frame clones and lacks some. The sample has some 130,000 clones, roughly 93% seen once. The material sequenced was peripheral blood, taken 28 days after the second AZD1222 dose. Receptors originate from an adult who received the AZD1222 COVID-19 vaccine.

This chain connects TRBV10-3 to TRBJ1-2, with unresolved D. The CDR3 runs 12 residues. V lost 3 bases, J lost 7 bases, and 9 bases lay in between. The V gene's germline CDR1 is ENHRY and CDR2 SYGVKD. In DNA, the CDR3 is TGTGCCATCAGTGATCGAGATACTGGCTACACCTTC. Protein product: CAISDRDTGYTF.

The rearrangement joins TRBV18 to TRBJ2-7, with D perhaps matching TRBD1 or TRBD2 (6 bases each). The CDR3 contains 14 residues. V was trimmed by 2 bases and J by 3 bases, leaving 11 bases between them. Germline V CDR1 and CDR2: KGHSH, LQKENI. The CDR3 sequence: CASSPGGGNYEQYF. Written as DNA, the CDR3 is TGTGCCAGCTCACCAGGAGGGGGTAACTACGAGCAGTACTTC. The full variable domain, rest sourced from reference TRBV18 and TRBJ2-7, is NAGVMQNPRHLVRRRGQEARLRCSPMKGHSHVYWYRQLPEEGLKFMVYLQKENIIDESGMPKERFSAEFPKEGPSILRIQQVVRGDSAAYFCASSPGGGNYEQYFGPGTRLTVT.

The chain carries TRBV2 and TRBJ1-4; TRBD1 agrees at 10 bases. Losses at the gene ends were 7 bases for V and 4 bases for J; bases not matched to a gene: 3. Germline V gene sequence: CDR1 SNHLY, CDR2 FYNNEI. The CDR3 runs to 14 residues. The CDR3 DNA reads as TGTGCCAGCACTAGGGACAGGGGTAATGAAAAACTGTTTTTT. Translation: CASTRDRGNEKLFF. Filled out from reference TRBV2 and TRBJ1-4, the complete variable domain reads EPEVTQTPSHQVTQMGQEVILRCVPISNHLYFYWYRQILGQKVEFLVSFYNNEISEKSEIFDDQFSVERPDGSNFTLKIRSTKLEDSAMYFCASTRDRGNEKLFFGSGTQLSVL.

As regards this clone: Different DNA sequences within this sample yield the same CDR3. The gene calls are TRBV11-2 and TRBJ2-7; D uncertain. The germline V gene has CDR1 SGHAT and CDR2 FQNNGV. This CDR3 region has 13 residues. Trimming pared 2 bases from V and 4 bases from J, leaving 9 bases between. For the CDR3, the DNA is TGTGCCAGCAGCTTACTTTCCGGTTACGAGCAGTACTTC. It yields the protein CASSLLSGYEQYF.

The chain uses TRBV12-3 or TRBV12-4 and TRBJ2-1; D call uncertain. The CDR3 has 12 residues. Between the trimmed V and J ends, which lost 0 bases and 7 bases, there was a span of 4 bases. CDR3: CASSLAVNEQFF. CDR3 coding DNA: TGTGCCAGCAGTTTAGCAGTGAATGAGCAGTTCTTC.

This sequence joins TRBV19 and TRBJ1-1; 7 bases agree with TRBD1. Germline CDR1 reads LNHDA; CDR2 reads SQIVND (reference sequence). The V gene end was trimmed by 4 bases and the J gene end by 2 bases; junction bases not matched to a gene: 4. This CDR3 is 14 amino acids long. The CDR3 here is CASSTGGENTEAFF. CDR3 nucleotide sequence: TGTGCCAGTAGTACAGGGGGGGAAAACACTGAAGCTTTCTTT.

The V gene is TRBV5-1, the J gene TRBJ1-2; 7 bases are a match to TRBD1. The germline V gene encodes CDR1 SGHRS and CDR2 YFSETQ. The CDR3 is 16 amino acids. Trimming removed 4 bases from V and 1 base from J; junction bases left unmatched: 10. CDR3: CASSPGMGQLNYGYTF. CDR3 in DNA: TGCGCCAGCAGCCCCGGAATGGGACAGCTTAACTATGGCTACACCTTC.

The chain links TRBV2 to TRBJ1-2, with a weak D call TRBD1 (5 bases). The V and J ends lost 4 bases and 7 bases respectively, with 16 bases between them. The CDR3 length is 14 residues. Looked up from germline, CDR1 is SNHLY and CDR2 is FYNNEI. CDR3: CASSALPGPLGYTF. The CDR3 DNA is TGTGCCAGCAGTGCCCTTCCAGGGCCCCTTGGCTACACCTTC.

The V call is TRBV4-1, the J call TRBJ2-2; TRBD2 matches at 7 bases. Germline lookup yields CDR1 MGHRA and CDR2 YSYEKL. This CDR3 has 15 amino acids. J gave up 3 bases and V 1 base, and 2 bases lay outside the gene matches. The CDR3 spells CASSQAGLHTGELFF. CDR3 DNA sequence: TGCGCCAGCAGCCAAGCGGGACTACACACCGGGGAGCTGTTTTTT.

This rearrangement joins TRBV15 to TRBJ2-6; no clear D. CDR3 length equals 14 residues. Germline CDR1 LNHNV, CDR2 YYDKDF (reference sequence). The V gene lost 5 bases and the J gene lost 2 bases, with 7 bases spanning the gap. CDR3 DNA sequence: TGTGCCACCAGCGGATTGGCTGGGGCCAACGTCCTGACTTTC. Amino acids: CATSGLAGANVLTF. The full variable domain, its missing parts supplied by reference TRBV15 and TRBJ2-6, is DAMVIQNPRYQVTQFGKPVTLSCSQTLNHNVMYWYQQKSSQAPKLLFHYYDKDFNNEADTPDNFQSRRPNTSFCFLDIRSPGLGDTAMYLCATSGLAGANVLTFGAGSRLTVL.

The chain employs TRBV6-5 and TRBJ1-2; D gene uncertain. The germline CDR1 and CDR2 sequences are MNHEY and SVGAGI. V dropped 0 bases and J dropped 4 bases, with 9 bases sitting between them. CDR3 length: 14 residues. DNA of the CDR3: TGTGCCAGCAGTTACTCGACTAGCTCCTATGGCTACACCTTC. Its protein product is CASSYSTSSYGYTF.

The chain couples TRBV20-1 to TRBJ2-1; D uncertain. Trimming shortened V by 3 bases and J by 0 bases, and 9 bases separated the two germline ends. This CDR3 comprises 14 residues. Germline CDR1 reads DFQATT; CDR2 reads SNEGSKA (reference sequence). This chain's CDR3 is CSASSDFSYNEQFF. In nucleotides, the CDR3 is TGCAGTGCTAGTTCCGACTTCTCCTACAATGAGCAGTTCTTC.

This chain connects TRBV14 to TRBJ2-7; 7 bases match TRBD1. Trimming cost V 4 bases and J 2 bases; bases outside gene matches: 11. Germline-derived CDR1 and CDR2 are SGHDN and FVKESK. The CDR3 spans 16 residues. DNA for the CDR3: TGTGCCAGCAGCCCCTTAGGGACAGCGCATACCTACGAGCAGTACTTC. This codes for CASSPLGTAHTYEQYF.

This clone has just one count. The chain combines TRBV18 with TRBJ1-1; D remains ambiguous. CDR3 size: 15 residues. Trimming stripped 6 bases from V and 0 bases from J, with 14 bases between. The germline gives CDR1 KGHSH, CDR2 LQKENI. In nucleotides, the CDR3 is TGTGCCAGCTCGCATATAGGGTGGATGAACACTGAAGCTTTCTTT. This sequence encodes CASSHIGWMNTEAFF.

Worth noting for this clone: The CDR3 ends on some other residue instead of the conserved phenylalanine or tryptophan, so this is likely a read error. The limits of the CDR3 on the DNA are not certain, so only TCRdb's listed CDR3 is given. The chain couples TRBV29-1 to TRBJ1-1. CDR1 SQVTM and CDR2 ANQGSEA come from the germline V gene. The CDR3 sequence runs 9 residues, both termini included. The CDR3 region is CSVWEPGRL.

Only one count was recorded for this clone. This chain joins TRBV5-1 and TRBJ2-2; no definite D call. The CDR3 totals 14 residues. Germline assignment: CDR1 SGHRS and CDR2 YFSETQ. The V end was cut by 0 bases, the J end by 4 bases, with 7 bases between. The CDR3 nucleotides read TGCGCCAGCAGCTTGGAAAGCTTCACCGGGGAGCTGTTTTTT. It is translated as CASSLESFTGELFF.

The chain carries TRBV11-2 and TRBJ2-1, with 7 positions matching TRBD1. Germline V gives CDR1 SGHAT, CDR2 FQNNGV. This CDR3 has 15 residues. V was clipped by 0 bases and J by 9 bases; unmatched bases: 8. The CDR3 nucleotides read TGTGCCAGCAGCTTAGATTGGGCAGGGGGTGGTGAGCAGTTCTTC. Protein sequence: CASSLDWAGGGEQFF.